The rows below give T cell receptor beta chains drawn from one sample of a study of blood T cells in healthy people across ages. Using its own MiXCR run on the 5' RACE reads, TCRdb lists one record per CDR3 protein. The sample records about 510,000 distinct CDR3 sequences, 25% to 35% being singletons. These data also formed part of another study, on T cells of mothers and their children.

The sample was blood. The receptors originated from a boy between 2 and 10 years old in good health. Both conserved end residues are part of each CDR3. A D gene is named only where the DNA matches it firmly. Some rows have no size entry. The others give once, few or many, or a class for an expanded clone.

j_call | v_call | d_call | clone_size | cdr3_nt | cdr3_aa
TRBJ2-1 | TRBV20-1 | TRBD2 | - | TGCAGCCCCTGGGGGACTAGCGGGAGGAACGGCAATGAGCAGTTCTTC | CSPWGTSGRNGNEQFF
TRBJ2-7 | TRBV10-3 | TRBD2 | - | TGTGCCATCAGCTGGGAGGGTAGCTCCTACGAGCAGTACTTC | CAISWEGSSYEQYF
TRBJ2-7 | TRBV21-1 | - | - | TGTGCCAGCAGCCCCAGGTCGGGGACAGGGGGCCACGAGCAGTACTTC | CASSPRSGTGGHEQYF
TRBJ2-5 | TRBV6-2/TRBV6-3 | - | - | TGTGCCAGCAGTTACGAGGTAGCGGCGGAGACCCAGTACTTC | CASSYEVAAETQYF
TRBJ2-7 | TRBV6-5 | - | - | TGTGCCAGCAGTTCCAGACAGGGACTCGAGCAGTACTTC | CASSSRQGLEQYF
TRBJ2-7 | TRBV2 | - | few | TGTGCCAGCAGTATAAGAAGGAACGAGCAGTACTTC | CASSIRRNEQYF
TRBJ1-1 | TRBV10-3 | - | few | TGTGCCATCAGTGAGTCAACGGCTTACACTGAAGCTTTCTTT | CAISESTAYTEAFF
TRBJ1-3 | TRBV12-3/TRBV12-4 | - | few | TGTGCCAGCACAAATACAGGAACTGGAAACACCATATATTTT | CASTNTGTGNTIYF
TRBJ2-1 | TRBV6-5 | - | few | TGTGCCAGCAGTTACGGGCCGGACAATGAGCAGTTCTTC | CASSYGPDNEQFF
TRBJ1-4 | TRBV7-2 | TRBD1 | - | TGTGCCAGCAGCCGGACAGGGGGCGAGCTACAAGAAAAACTGTTTTTT | CASSRTGGELQEKLFF